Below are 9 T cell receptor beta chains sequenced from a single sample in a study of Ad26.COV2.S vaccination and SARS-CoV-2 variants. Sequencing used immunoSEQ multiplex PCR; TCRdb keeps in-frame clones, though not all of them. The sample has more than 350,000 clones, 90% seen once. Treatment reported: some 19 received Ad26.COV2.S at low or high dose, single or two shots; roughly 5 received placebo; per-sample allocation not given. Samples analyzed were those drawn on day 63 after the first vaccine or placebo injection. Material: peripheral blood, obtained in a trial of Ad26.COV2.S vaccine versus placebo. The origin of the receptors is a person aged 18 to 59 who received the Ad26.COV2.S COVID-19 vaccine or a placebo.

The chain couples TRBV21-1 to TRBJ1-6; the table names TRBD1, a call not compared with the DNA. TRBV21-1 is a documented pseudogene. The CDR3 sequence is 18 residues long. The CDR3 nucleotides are TGTGCCAGCAGCAATGACAGCAGTTCAGGCTCCTATAATTCACCCCTCCACTTT. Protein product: CASSNDSSSGSYNSPLHF.

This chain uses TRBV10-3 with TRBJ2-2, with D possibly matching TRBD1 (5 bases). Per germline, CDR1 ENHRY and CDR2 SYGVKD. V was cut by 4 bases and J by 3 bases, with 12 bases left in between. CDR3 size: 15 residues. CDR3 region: CAISGTGLYTGELFF. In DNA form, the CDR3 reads TGTGCCATCAGTGGTACAGGTCTTTACACCGGGGAGCTGTTTTTT.

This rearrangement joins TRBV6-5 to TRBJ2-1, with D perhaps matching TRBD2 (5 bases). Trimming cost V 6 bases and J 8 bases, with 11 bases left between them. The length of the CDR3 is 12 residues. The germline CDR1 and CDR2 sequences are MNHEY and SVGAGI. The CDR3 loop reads CASRTLAYEQFF. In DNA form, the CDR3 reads TGTGCCAGCAGAACATTAGCGTATGAGCAGTTCTTC.

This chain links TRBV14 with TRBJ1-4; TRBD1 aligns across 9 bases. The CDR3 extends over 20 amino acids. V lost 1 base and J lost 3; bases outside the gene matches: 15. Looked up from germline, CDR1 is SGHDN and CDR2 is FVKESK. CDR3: CASSQGLFGTGMLANEKLFF. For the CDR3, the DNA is TGTGCCAGCAGCCAAGGATTATTCGGGACAGGGATGTTGGCTAATGAAAAACTGTTTTTT.

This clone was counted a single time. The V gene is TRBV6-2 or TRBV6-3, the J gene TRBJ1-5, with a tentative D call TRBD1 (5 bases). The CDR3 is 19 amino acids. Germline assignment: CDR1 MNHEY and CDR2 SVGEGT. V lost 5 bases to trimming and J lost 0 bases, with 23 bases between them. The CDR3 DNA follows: TGTGCCAGCAGTCCCCACGTTATCGGGACTTCGTATAGCAATCAGCCCCAGCATTTT. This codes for CASSPHVIGTSYSNQPQHF.

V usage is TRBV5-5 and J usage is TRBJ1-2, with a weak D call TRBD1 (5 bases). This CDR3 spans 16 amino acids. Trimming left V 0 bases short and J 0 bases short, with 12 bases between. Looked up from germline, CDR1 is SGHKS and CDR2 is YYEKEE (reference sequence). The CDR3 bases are TGTGCCAGCAGCTTGGTTGGGGGGGAAGCTAACTATGGCTACACCTTC. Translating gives CASSLVGGEANYGYTF.

The CDR3 here is CASSLGLAFNEQFF. The CDR3 DNA follows: TGTGCCAGCAGTCTAGGCCTAGCGTTCAATGAGCAGTTCTTC. The V call is TRBV5-6, the J call TRBJ2-1; D perhaps matches TRBD2 (6 bases). Trimming stripped 5 bases from V and 6 bases from J, with 15 bases between. The length of the CDR3 is 14 residues. CDR1 is SGHDT and CDR2 is YYEEEE in the germline V gene.

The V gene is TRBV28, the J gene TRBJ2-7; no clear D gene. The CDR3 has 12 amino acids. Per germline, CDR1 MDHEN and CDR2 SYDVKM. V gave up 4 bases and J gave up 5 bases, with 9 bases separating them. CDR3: CASSSQVDEQYF. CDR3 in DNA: TGTGCCAGCAGTTCCCAAGTTGACGAGCAGTACTTC. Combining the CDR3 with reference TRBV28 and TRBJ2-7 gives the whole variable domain DVKVTQSSRYLVKRTGEKVFLECVQDMDHENMFWYRQDPGLGLRLIYFSYDVKMKEKGDIPEGYSVSREKKERFSLILESASTNQTSMYLCASSSQVDEQYFGPGTRLTVT.

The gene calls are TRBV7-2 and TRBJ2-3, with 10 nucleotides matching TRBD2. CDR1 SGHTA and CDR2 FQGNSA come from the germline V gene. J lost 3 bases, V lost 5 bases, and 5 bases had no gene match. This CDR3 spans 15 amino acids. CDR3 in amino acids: CASSLQGLATDTQYF. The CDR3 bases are TGTGCCAGCAGCCTCCAGGGACTAGCGACAGATACGCAGTATTTT.